Listed below are T cell receptor beta chains from one sample, sequenced in a study of a mutant IDH1 vaccine in newly diagnosed glioma. These TCRs' antigens remain unknown. Here immunoSEQ multiplex PCR was the method, and the copy in TCRdb shows in-frame clones only, minus some. This sample has roughly 51,000 clones, with about 81% found just once. Sequenced material: PBMCs, taken from a glioma patient whose treatment included an IDH1 peptide vaccine. The receptors shown here come from a middle-aged woman with glioma. Some clones in this sample may be carry-over from other donors' samples. Both conserved end residues are trimmed from each CDR3. The D gene is left open where the match is weak. Clone size is stated in some rows and not others, as once, few, many or a class when expanded.

clone size	V gene	D gene	CDR3 protein
.	TRBV6-5	TRBD1	ASSYPGQGNTEAF
few	TRBV9	TRBD1	ASSVSPGQGHSPLH
.	TRBV4-3	TRBD1	ASSQDRQGART
.	TRBV7-9	TRBD1	ASSQGRGHQPQH
.	TRBV2	.	ASTGGGGETQY
.	TRBV7-9	.	ASSFGGGVGEQY
.	TRBV27	.	ASSSSGGPYTQY
.	TRBV7-2	.	ASSLRLPTDTQY
.	TRBV18	TRBD1	ASSLTGGEDTEAF
few	TRBV9	.	ASSVDRITGGDTEAF
.	TRBV5-4	.	ASSPWAVSSYNEQF
.	TRBV29-1	TRBD2	SVPGLAGGFSTDTQY
.	TRBV7-2	.	ASSLDFGGANYGYT
.	TRBV19	.	ASSIVRDGGLKPQH
.	TRBV9	TRBD2	ASSPTSEETQY
once	TRBV7-9	TRBD1	ASSSQGYEQY
.	TRBV5-6	.	ASSSGNTDTQY
.	TRBV6-6	TRBD1	ASRNRGKGGNTIY
.	TRBV7-7	TRBD1	AIWDRLSEKLF
.	TRBV5-4	.	ASSHRAGTEAF
few	TRBV30	.	AWRGGTGNTIY
.	TRBV19	TRBD1	ASSGQGAGGYT
.	TRBV10-1	.	ANRTTQY
once	TRBV12-5	.	ASGQGFGGEKLF
.	TRBV6-1	.	ASSSRVNEQF
.	TRBV2	TRBD1	ASSSPRQGNPSHADTQY
once	TRBV6-1	.	ASSEPGRNYGYT
once	TRBV5-1	TRBD1	ASSYAGTGGSGYT
few	TRBV19	TRBD1	ASTHKYPRDRGETQY
.	TRBV29-1	.	SVARGNTEAF
.	TRBV2	TRBD1	ASSSTRGNYGYT
.	TRBV29-1	TRBD1	SVEDRGRGPYPNYGYT
once	TRBV18	.	ASVLDWGLEQY
.	TRBV30	.	AWSVLGDANYGYT
.	TRBV2	.	ASKPGQRLNTEAF
.	TRBV27	TRBD2	ASSPTGTSGGEQY
once	TRBV5-6	.	ASSLAARRDGYEQY
few	TRBV10-3	.	ATSGGTVTGELF
few	TRBV29-1	.	SVEDLRQGLNEKLF
.	TRBV14	.	ASSPSPRGMQY
few	TRBV6-5	.	ASRLGRGNQPQH
once	TRBV2	.	ASSGGQRNTIY
.	TRBV25-1	TRBD1	ASSATGTGANVLT
.	TRBV2	.	ASFKEGRTGLQETQY
once	TRBV27	.	ASSPDPTYGYT
.	TRBV5-3	.	ARSPAPQFGGTQY
few	TRBV2	.	ASTGGAHQPQH
.	TRBV15	.	ATSRGNSNYGYT
.	TRBV7-8	.	ASSLGGTPPQH
.	TRBV30	TRBD1	AWSAQGDQPQH
.	TRBV6-6	TRBD1	ASSFLRTGGNYGYT
few	TRBV5-1	.	ASKDITEAF
.	TRBV30	.	AWSVQVTGELF
.	TRBV19	.	ASKSYTINSPLH
.	TRBV6-5	TRBD2	ASSPSLLSGGAKF
.	TRBV5-6	.	ASSFTTMNTGELF
.	TRBV6-1	TRBD1	ASSRGDRPNSPLH